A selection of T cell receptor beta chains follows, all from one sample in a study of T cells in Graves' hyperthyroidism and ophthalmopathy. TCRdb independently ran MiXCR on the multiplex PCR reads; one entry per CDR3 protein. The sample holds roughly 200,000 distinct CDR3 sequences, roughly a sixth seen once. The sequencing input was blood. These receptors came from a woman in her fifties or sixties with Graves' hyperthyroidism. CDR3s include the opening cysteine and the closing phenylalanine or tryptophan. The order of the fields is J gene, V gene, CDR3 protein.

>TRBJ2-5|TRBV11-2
CASSPLAGGPDQKTQYF
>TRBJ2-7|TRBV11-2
CASSNLAGYEQYF
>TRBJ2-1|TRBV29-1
CSIVGAGEGEQFF
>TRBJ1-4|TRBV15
CATSREGGQGSEKLFF
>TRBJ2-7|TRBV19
CASSSRLAVSYEQYF
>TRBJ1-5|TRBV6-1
CATREGSQPQHF
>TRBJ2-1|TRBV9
CASSVQQGNEQFF
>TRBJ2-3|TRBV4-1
CASSQDPGRDTQYF
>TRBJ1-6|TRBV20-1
CSAVHGGSNWNSPLHF
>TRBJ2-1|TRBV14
CASSPSLFMYEQFF
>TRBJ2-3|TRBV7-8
CASSSSLGDTQYF
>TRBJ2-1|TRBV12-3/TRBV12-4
CASSPSGRRNEQFF
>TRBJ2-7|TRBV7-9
CASSGSGSDPYEQYF
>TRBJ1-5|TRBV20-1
CSASETGHSNQPQHF
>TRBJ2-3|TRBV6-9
CASSSDRASGSADTQYF
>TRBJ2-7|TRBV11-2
CASSTGQTRTGEQYF
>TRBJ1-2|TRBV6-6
CASSYSGGVSGYTF
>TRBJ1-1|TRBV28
CASSWGKDRRTEAFF
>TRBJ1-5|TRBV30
CAWSGQLNQPQHF
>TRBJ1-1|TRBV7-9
CASGRQGAKAFF
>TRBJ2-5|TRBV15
CATSRAYAGTGVGETQYF
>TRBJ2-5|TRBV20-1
CSARDRVQETQYF
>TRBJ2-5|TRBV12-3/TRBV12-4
CASSYTPREDQYF
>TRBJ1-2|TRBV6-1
CASRLAGGYTF
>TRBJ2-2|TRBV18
CASSPSVSSGELFF
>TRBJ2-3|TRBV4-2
CASSQVGSRSEQYF
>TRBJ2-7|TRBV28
CASSPVPGLAGPYEQYF
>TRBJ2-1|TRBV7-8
CASSLLRGNEQFF
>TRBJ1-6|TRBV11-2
CASSPGRDRNSPLHF
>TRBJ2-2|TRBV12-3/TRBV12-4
CASSLAQLGLADTGELFF
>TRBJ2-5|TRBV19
CASSIGQSPQETQYF
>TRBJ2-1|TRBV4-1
CASSRENGGYNEQFF
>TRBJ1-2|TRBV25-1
CASSDVRLNYGYTF
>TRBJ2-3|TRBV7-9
CASSSGQVVTDTQYF
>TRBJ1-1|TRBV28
CANSLGLGTEAFF
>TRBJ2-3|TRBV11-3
CASSLIGVGGRTDTQYF
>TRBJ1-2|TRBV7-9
CASSFNSNYGYTF
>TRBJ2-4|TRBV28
CASSLSGTITSRAKNIQHF
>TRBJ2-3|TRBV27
CASKLAGLAYTDTQYF
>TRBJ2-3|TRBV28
CASSHIVMGLAAGTDTQYF
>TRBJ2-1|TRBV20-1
CSAQRVGSYNEQFF